Following are 27 T cell receptor beta chains from one sample sequenced in a study of CD8 T cells in ankylosing spondylitis. Notes on the study in general: In ankylosing spondylitis blood, a motif of about eight highly homologous TCR beta variants appeared characteristic.

The antigens of these receptors remain unknown. TCRdb analysed the 5' RACE reads with MiXCR anew, one entry per CDR3 protein. The sample yields more than 650,000 distinct CDR3 sequences, roughly 10% seen once. Sequenced material: blood, either unsorted or a sorted T cell fraction (not recorded which). These receptors came from a male donor with ankylosing spondylitis.

In its sample, this clonotype was seen many times. This rearrangement joins TRBV5-1 to TRBJ2-5, with D unclear. This CDR3 comprises 13 residues. Trimming stripped 6 bases from V and 2 bases from J, with 11 bases between. Germline assignment: CDR1 SGHRS and CDR2 YFSETQ. For the CDR3, the DNA is TGCGCCAGCACCGCGACTCCACAAGAGACCCAGTACTTC. It encodes CASTATPQETQYF.

This clonotype was picked up a small number of times. V is TRBV29-1 and J is TRBJ1-4; D is perhaps TRBD1 (6 bases). The CDR3 sequence is 14 residues long. The V end lost 5 bases, the J end lost 7 bases, and 17 bases lay between the germline ends. From germline, CDR1 is SQVTM and CDR2 ANQGSEA. CDR3 sequence (DNA): TGCAGCGTTTTTGAGGGCGGGGGCAGTGAAAAACTGTTTTTT. Amino acids: CSVFEGGGSEKLFF.

In this sample, this clonotype turned up a few times. This rearrangement joins TRBV6-5 to TRBJ1-5; D gene uncertain. CDR1 and CDR2 (germline): MNHEY, SVGAGI. V was trimmed by 4 bases and J by 4 bases, leaving 8 bases between them. This CDR3 has 13 residues. This CDR3 is CASSSVRNQPQHF. The CDR3 DNA is TGTGCCAGCAGTTCCGTCAGAAATCAGCCCCAGCATTTT.

The chain recombines TRBV28 with TRBJ2-7; D ambiguous. Germline-derived CDR1 and CDR2 are MDHEN and SYDVKM. The CDR3 spans 13 residues. Trimming pared 3 bases from V and 0 bases from J, leaving 6 bases between. CDR3 DNA: TGTGCCAGCAGTTTCGTTGGCTCCTACGAGCAGTACTTC. Protein: CASSFVGSYEQYF.

Only a few counts were recorded for this clonotype. J is TRBJ2-1 and V is TRBV5-1; 11 bases align to TRBD2. The germline CDR1 and CDR2 sequences are SGHRS and YFSETQ. The CDR3 sequence is 16 residues long. After removal of 4 bases from V and 5 bases from J, the junction contained 8 bases not matched to a gene. This CDR3 is CASSRGTSGTNNEQFF. The CDR3 DNA reads TGCGCCAGCAGCAGAGGGACTAGCGGAACCAACAATGAGCAGTTCTTC.

The chain combines TRBV6-1 with TRBJ1-1, with D unresolved. V shed 6 bases and J shed 1 base, with 12 bases lying between them. From germline, CDR1 is MNHNS and CDR2 SASEGT. CDR3 length: 14 residues. DNA for the CDR3: TGTGCCAGCAGCCCCACCGGGAGGAACACTGAAGCTTTCTTT. Its translation is CASSPTGRNTEAFF.

This clonotype was counted between two and nine times. V usage is TRBV12-3 or TRBV12-4 and J usage is TRBJ1-5; no definite D call. The germline V and J ends were trimmed by 3 bases and 1 base, with 4 bases remaining between them. The CDR3 consists of 13 residues. CDR3 loop: CASSFKSNQPQHF. The CDR3 DNA is TGTGCCAGCAGTTTTAAAAGCAATCAGCCCCAGCATTTT.

This clonotype was recorded at least ten times. The chain employs TRBV5-5 and TRBJ1-1; D unresolved. There are 15 residues in the CDR3. Germline values: CDR1 SGHKS, CDR2 YYEKEE (reference sequence). Trimming removed 3 bases from V and 4 bases from J, with 16 bases in between. CDR3 in DNA: TGTGCCAGCAGCTCACTAGGGCCGTTGGGCACTGAAGCTTTCTTT. Amino acid sequence: CASSSLGPLGTEAFF.

Points on this clonotype: The junction differs from germline at one of its ends, possibly a read error. The J gene is TRBJ2-7, the V gene TRBV5-1; maybe TRBD2 (6 bases). Germline V gene data show CDR1 as SGHRS and CDR2 as YFSETQ. This CDR3 region has 16 residues. CDR3 sequence (DNA): TGCGCCAGCAGCAAACGCGTAGCGGCTGAGCCCTACGAGCAGTGCTTC. This sequence encodes CASSKRVAAEPYEQCF.

This sequence joins TRBV14 and TRBJ1-2; D perhaps matches TRBD1 (6 bases). V was pared by 6 bases and J by 5 bases, with 13 bases between. Germline CDR1 reads SGHDN; CDR2 reads FVKESK. There are 13 residues in the CDR3. The CDR3: CASSTGSGYGYTF. The CDR3 DNA is TGTGCCAGCAGTACAGGGAGCGGGTATGGCTACACCTTC.

The CDR3 DNA reads TGCAGTGCTAGCCAGCGGGGCAATGAGCAGTTCTTC. This codes for CSASQRGNEQFF. V is TRBV20-1 and J is TRBJ2-1; 7 positions agree with TRBD2. The V and J ends lost 3 bases and 6 bases, in that order; junction bases with no gene match: 2. Germline lookup yields CDR1 DFQATT and CDR2 SNEGSKA (reference sequence). This CDR3 is 12 amino acids long.

Comment on this clonotype: This may be a read error: a much more frequent sequence differs by one nucleotide. The chain has TRBV24-1 and TRBJ1-2; 10 nucleotides agree with TRBD1. Germline CDR1 and CDR2: KGHDR and SFDVKD. Germline trimming cut 11 bases from V and 6 bases from J; bases unmatched to any gene: 2. The CDR3 is made up of 11 amino acids. CDR3 DNA sequence: TGTGCCATCGGGACAGGGGATGGCTACACCTTC. The encoded protein is CAIGTGDGYTF.

This sequence joins TRBV24-1 and TRBJ2-7, with 7 bases matching TRBD1. The trim removed 4 bases at V and 0 bases at J, leaving 5 bases unmatched. The CDR3 is made up of 15 amino acids. The germline CDR1 and CDR2 sequences are KGHDR and SFDVKD. The DNA for the CDR3 is TGTGCCACCAGTGAAAGACAGGGAAACTCCTACGAGCAGTACTTC. Translating it yields CATSERQGNSYEQYF.

Only a few counts were recorded for this clonotype. This chain connects TRBV20-1 to TRBJ2-7; 7 bases line up with TRBD1. V was clipped by 0 bases and J by 2 bases; unmatched bases: 7. The CDR3 contains 15 residues. Germline CDR1 reads DFQATT; CDR2 reads SNEGSKA (reference sequence). The CDR3, as DNA: TGCAGTGCTAGAGAACTACAGGGGAACCCCTACGAGCAGTACTTC. This codes for CSARELQGNPYEQYF.

This clonotype was counted ten times or more. This sequence joins TRBV27 and TRBJ1-5; TRBD1 might be the D (5 bases). Per the germline V gene, CDR1 is MNHEY and CDR2 is SMNVEV (reference sequence). The CDR3 length is 12 residues. V dropped 5 bases and J dropped 12 bases, with 14 bases sitting between them. This CDR3 reads CASSGRGKFQHF. DNA of the CDR3: TGTGCCAGCAGTGGTAGGGGAAAGTTCCAGCATTTT.

This clonotype has only a few counts. The chain recombines TRBV18 with TRBJ2-7; D gene unclear. This CDR3 is built from 14 residues. Germline loops: CDR1 KGHSH, CDR2 LQKENI. V shed 1 base and J shed 0 bases, with 7 bases lying between them. The CDR3 coding sequence is TGTGCCAGCTCACCACTTGGTAACTCCTACGAGCAGTACTTC. It codes for CASSPLGNSYEQYF.

This clonotype was picked up many times. CDR3 sequence reads: CASTMSTEAFF. The CDR3 bases are TGTGCCAGCACCATGAGTACTGAAGCTTTCTTT. The chain is built from TRBV12-3 or TRBV12-4 and TRBJ1-1, with unresolved D. The CDR3 is 11 residues long. The V end was cut by 7 bases, the J end by 5 bases, with 8 bases between.

CDR3 protein: CASSYFSSGGFDTGELFF. DNA for the CDR3: TGTGCCAGCAGTTACTTTTCTAGCGGGGGGTTTGACACCGGGGAGCTGTTTTTT. The chain is built from TRBV6-5 and TRBJ2-2, with TRBD2 matching 11 bases. The ends lost 1 base at V and 3 bases at J; junction bases unmatched: 7. This CDR3 region has 18 residues. Germline V gene lookup returns CDR1 MNHEY and CDR2 SVGAGI.

This clonotype was recorded a few times. This chain joins TRBV4-2 and TRBJ2-6; D is unresolved. Germline V gene sequence: CDR1 LGHNA, CDR2 YNFKEQ. V lost 3 bases and J 0 bases, leaving 15 bases between the germline ends. The CDR3 contains 18 residues. The CDR3 loop is CASSQKTHTASGANVLTF. CDR3 bases: TGTGCCAGCAGCCAGAAGACCCACACGGCCTCTGGGGCCAACGTCCTGACTTTC.

Ten or more counts support this clonotype. The J gene is TRBJ1-1, the V gene TRBV4-2, with D hard to call. This CDR3 has 13 residues. Germline CDR1 and CDR2: LGHNA and YNFKEQ. The V end lost 6 bases, the J end lost 1 base, and 9 bases lay between the germline ends. The CDR3 sequence is CASRGVRNTEAFF. CDR3 nucleotide sequence: TGTGCCAGCAGGGGAGTAAGGAACACTGAAGCTTTCTTT.

This clonotype was counted between two and nine times. The V and J genes are TRBV5-1 and TRBJ1-2; 7 nucleotides align to TRBD1. CDR3 length: 14 residues. V shed 4 bases, J shed 3 bases, and the junction held 6 bases outside the gene matches. The germline gives CDR1 SGHRS, CDR2 YFSETQ. For the CDR3, the DNA is TGCGCCAGCAGCGCGGGGGACAGATACTATGGCTACACCTTC. Residues: CASSAGDRYYGYTF.

This clonotype has only a few counts. The chain employs TRBV19 and TRBJ2-3; D uncertain. V lost 3 bases, J lost 2 bases, and 9 bases lay in between. CDR3 length: 14 residues. Germline CDR1 and CDR2: LNHDA and SQIVND (reference sequence). CDR3 amino acids: CASSINTYTDTQYF. DNA for the CDR3: TGTGCCAGTAGTATCAACACCTACACAGATACGCAGTATTTT.

This clonotype was seen a handful of times. This chain connects TRBV5-1 to TRBJ2-7; 10 positions match TRBD1. The germline CDR1 and CDR2 sequences are SGHRS and YFSETQ. V trimming: 4 bases; J trimming: 3 bases; junction bases outside the gene matches: 4. CDR3 length equals 14 residues. CDR3 protein: CASSTGTGDYEQYF. DNA for the CDR3: TGCGCCAGCAGCACCGGGACAGGGGACTACGAGCAGTACTTC.

This clonotype was seen only a few times. The chain employs TRBV27 and TRBJ1-2, with 7 bases lining up with TRBD1. Germline V gene lookup returns CDR1 MNHEY and CDR2 SMNVEV (reference sequence). V trimming: 2 bases; J trimming: 7 bases; junction bases outside the gene matches: 13. This CDR3 spans 16 amino acids. This CDR3 is CASSLVYRGRKAGYTF. The CDR3 DNA reads as TGTGCCAGCAGTTTAGTTTACAGGGGCCGCAAGGCTGGCTACACCTTC.

The chain recombines TRBV9 with TRBJ1-4; 8 bases fit TRBD1. This CDR3 has 16 amino acids. V dropped 0 bases and J dropped 3; count of bases not matched to a gene: 4. Germline CDR1 reads SGDLS; CDR2 reads YYNGEE. The CDR3 nucleotides read TGTGCCAGCAGCGTAGGGGCAGGGGGCTCTAATGAAAAACTGTTTTTT. Encoded protein: CASSVGAGGSNEKLFF.

This clonotype was seen more than once but under ten times. The chain carries TRBV7-2 and TRBJ2-1; 9 bases fit TRBD1. With V trimmed by 4 bases and J by 6 bases, 7 bases remained unmatched. This CDR3 region has 15 residues. CDR1 and CDR2 from the germline V gene are SGHTA and FQGNSA. CDR3 bases: TGTGCCAGCAGCTCAGACAGGGGGAGACCCAATGAGCAGTTCTTC. It yields the protein CASSSDRGRPNEQFF.

The V and J genes are TRBV10-1 and TRBJ2-3; D is perhaps TRBD2 (6 bases). Germline assignment: CDR1 WNHNN and CDR2 SYGVQD (reference sequence). This CDR3 has 15 residues. Trimming took off 9 bases at V and 6 bases at J, with 22 bases between the two ends. The CDR3 DNA follows: TGCGCCAGTCGCCCCTCCACGGGAGTGTCGGATACGCAGTATTTT. It codes for CASRPSTGVSDTQYF.